This passage covers 25 T cell receptor beta chains from one sample sequenced in a study of blood T cell repertoires in COVID-19. The protocol was immunoSEQ multiplex PCR, while the TCRdb copy is restricted to in-frame clones and leaves out a portion. Among roughly 210,000 clones listed, roughly 91% were seen once. The sequencing sample was made of PBMCs or T cells enriched from blood (not recorded which). The receptors were gathered from a man aged 25 to 40 in a cohort exposed to, infected with or recovered from COVID-19 (not recorded which).

The V gene is TRBV7-8, the J gene TRBJ1-4; D might be TRBD1 (5 bases). Germline CDR1 and CDR2: SGHVS and FQNEAQ. V was pared by 0 bases and J by 0 bases, with 14 bases between. CDR3 length: 18 residues. The CDR3 is CASSLAVRPGATNEKLFF. CDR3 nucleotide sequence: TGTGCCAGCAGCTTAGCGGTCCGCCCGGGGGCAACTAATGAAAAACTGTTTTTT.

This rearrangement joins TRBV19 to TRBJ1-3, with D possibly matching TRBD1 (5 bases). This CDR3 has 16 amino acids. The germline V and J ends were trimmed by 3 bases and 2 bases, with 14 bases remaining between them. Per germline, CDR1 LNHDA and CDR2 SQIVND (reference sequence). Here the CDR3 reads CASSISVRGAGNTIYF. The CDR3 DNA reads TGTGCCAGTAGTATCTCCGTACGGGGGGCTGGAAACACCATATATTTT.

V and J are TRBV28 and TRBJ1-4, with D possibly TRBD1 on 5 matching bases. CDR3 length: 14 amino acids. Trimming shortened V by 6 bases and J by 6 bases, and 14 bases separated the two germline ends. Germline V lookup: CDR1 MDHEN, CDR2 SYDVKM. CDR3 sequence: CASSVGGEDEKLFF. CDR3 coding DNA: TGTGCCAGCAGCGTGGGGGGAGAGGATGAAAAACTGTTTTTT.

This chain links TRBV27 with TRBJ2-7; TRBD2 matches 12 bases. Germline V gives CDR1 MNHEY, CDR2 SMNVEV (reference sequence). With 5 bases clipped from V and 0 bases from J, the junction kept 14 bases outside the gene matches. This CDR3 is 19 amino acids long. DNA for the CDR3: TGTGCCAGCAGTCCCTTGACTAGCGGGAGAATAAGTAGCTCCTACGAGCAGTACTTC. It is translated as CASSPLTSGRISSSYEQYF.

The chain combines TRBV27 with TRBJ1-2; D is unresolved. The germline gives CDR1 MNHEY, CDR2 SMNVEV (reference sequence). CDR3 size: 14 residues. Trimming removed 3 bases from V and 5 bases from J, with 13 bases in between. As DNA, the CDR3 is TGTGCCAGCAGTTTTTCGTCCAGGACTTATGGCTACACCTTC. Protein product: CASSFSSRTYGYTF.

The rearrangement links TRBV28 to TRBJ2-2; D might be TRBD1 (6 bases). The CDR3 loop spans 14 amino acids. Germline V CDR1 and CDR2: MDHEN, SYDVKM. Trimming removed 1 base from V and 7 bases from J, with 10 bases in between. The CDR3 protein is CASSLYRAGGELFF. The CDR3 DNA reads TGTGCCAGCAGTTTATACAGGGCAGGCGGGGAGCTGTTTTTT.

The chain combines TRBV7-9 with TRBJ1-5; D call uncertain. Germline loops: CDR1 SEHNR, CDR2 FQNEAQ (reference sequence). CDR3 length equals 13 residues. The germline V and J ends were trimmed by 0 bases and 6 bases, with 6 bases remaining between them. The CDR3 region has the DNA TGTGCCAGCAGCTTAGCAGGGAGTCAGCCCCAGCATTTT. Residues: CASSLAGSQPQHF.

The V gene is TRBV15, the J gene TRBJ2-1, with 10 bases lining up with TRBD2. The V and J ends lost 6 bases and 5 bases, in that order; junction bases with no gene match: 10. The CDR3 is made up of 16 amino acids. In germline, CDR1 is LNHNV, CDR2 YYDKDF (reference sequence). The CDR3 spells CATSQPGLAHHNEQFF. In DNA, the CDR3 is TGTGCCACCAGTCAACCGGGACTAGCGCACCACAATGAGCAGTTCTTC.

V usage is TRBV5-4 and J usage is TRBJ2-7, with 10 nucleotides matching TRBD2. The germline V gene encodes CDR1 SGHNT and CDR2 YYREEE (reference sequence). The CDR3 has 14 residues. The J segment lost 1 base and the V segment lost 4 bases, leaving 2 bases of the junction unmatched. CDR3 sequence reads: CASSPGLASYEQYF. CDR3 in DNA: TGTGCCAGCAGCCCGGGACTAGCGTCCTACGAGCAGTACTTC.

The V and J genes are TRBV3-1 (or the pseudogene TRBV3-2) and TRBJ1-3, with D possibly being TRBD1 (6 bases). Trimming pared 4 bases from V and 7 bases from J, leaving 14 bases between. CDR1 LGHDT and CDR2 YNNKEL come from the germline V gene (reference sequence). The CDR3 spans 14 residues. The CDR3 nucleotides read TGTGCCAGCAGCCCTCGCGGGGGCGCGAACACCATATATTTT. Amino acids: CASSPRGGANTIYF.

The count of this clone is one. The rearrangement uses TRBV7-2 and TRBJ2-1; D is undetermined. The CDR3 sequence is 15 residues long. V lost 2 bases, J lost 3 bases, and 11 bases lay in between. CDR1 is SGHTA and CDR2 is FQGNSA in the germline V gene. Here the CDR3 DNA reads TGTGCCAGCAGCTTAAGGCGGAACGACTACAATGAGCAGTTCTTC. This translates into CASSLRRNDYNEQFF. Variable domain in full (rest from reference TRBV7-2 and TRBJ2-1): GAGVSQSPSNKVTEKGKDVELRCDPISGHTALYWYRQSLGQGLEFLIYFQGNSAPDKSGLPSDRFSAERTGGSVSTLTIQRTQQEDSAVYLCASSLRRNDYNEQFFGPGTRLTVL.

This chain joins TRBV28 and TRBJ2-3; a weak D match, TRBD1 (6 bases). Per the germline V gene, CDR1 is MDHEN and CDR2 is SYDVKM. Trimming left V 2 bases short and J 8 bases short, with 11 bases between. The CDR3 is 13 amino acids. CDR3 region: CASSLLGAGTQYF. The CDR3 DNA reads TGTGCCAGCAGTTTACTGGGGGCTGGTACGCAGTATTTT.

The genes are TRBV7-6 and TRBJ2-1; 11 bases match TRBD2. CDR1 and CDR2 from the germline V gene are SGHVS and FNYEAQ. CDR3 length equals 16 residues. V lost 5 bases to trimming and J lost 5 bases; unmatched junction nucleotides: 8. CDR3 in amino acids: CASSRRTSGLNNEQFF. The CDR3, as DNA: TGTGCCAGCAGCAGGAGGACTAGCGGGTTAAACAATGAGCAGTTCTTC.

The chain employs TRBV28 and TRBJ1-3; D possibly corresponds to TRBD1 (6 bases). The V gene's germline CDR1 is MDHEN and CDR2 SYDVKM. Trimming cost V 2 bases and J 7 bases, with 6 bases left between them. This CDR3 is built from 12 residues. This CDR3 reads CASSLQGNTIYF. DNA of the CDR3: TGTGCCAGCAGTTTACAGGGGAACACCATATATTTT.

The chain couples TRBV10-1 to TRBJ1-1, with D perhaps matching TRBD1 (5 bases). The ends were cut back, 2 bases at V and 10 bases at J, with 14 bases in the middle. Per germline, CDR1 WNHNN and CDR2 SYGVQD (reference sequence). The CDR3 loop spans 13 amino acids. In DNA, the CDR3 is TGCGCCAGCAGTGAGACCGGGGGGAGTGGAGCTTTCTTT. This codes for CASSETGGSGAFF.

This sequence joins TRBV2 and TRBJ2-1; TRBD2 aligns across 10 bases. This CDR3 contains 15 residues. J gave up 10 bases and V 5 bases, and 11 bases lay outside the gene matches. Germline CDR1 SNHLY, CDR2 FYNNEI. The CDR3 bases are TGTGCCAGCAGTCCTATAGCGGGGGGAGCGGGGGAGCAGTTCTTC. It codes for CASSPIAGGAGEQFF.

This rearrangement joins TRBV15 to TRBJ1-5, with unresolved D. The V and J ends lost 5 bases and 5 bases respectively, with 16 bases between them. The CDR3 is 15 residues long. From germline, CDR1 is LNHNV and CDR2 YYDKDF (reference sequence). For the CDR3, the DNA is TGTGCCACCAGCCCGAGGGCAGAAAGATATCAGCCCCAGCATTTT. As protein: CATSPRAERYQPQHF.

This chain joins TRBV9 and TRBJ2-5; 16 bases are a match to TRBD2. The length of the CDR3 is 17 residues. The trim removed 0 bases at V and 2 bases at J, leaving 1 base unmatched. Germline assignment: CDR1 SGDLS and CDR2 YYNGEE. CDR3 in DNA: TGTGCCAGCAGCGTAGCGGGACTAGCGGGAGGGCAAGAGACCCAGTACTTC. It encodes CASSVAGLAGGQETQYF.

This chain joins TRBV19 and TRBJ1-5, with a possible D match to TRBD1 (5 bases). Germline CDR1 and CDR2: LNHDA and SQIVND (reference sequence). Between the trimmed V and J ends, which lost 5 bases and 9 bases, there was a span of 23 bases. The CDR3 is 16 residues long. The CDR3 is CASSLRRPGTQGPQHF. In DNA form, the CDR3 reads TGTGCCAGTAGTCTCCGAAGGCCCGGGACTCAGGGGCCCCAGCATTTT.

The genes are TRBV5-4 and TRBJ2-1; 7 nucleotides agree with TRBD2. This CDR3 has 16 residues. Germline CDR1 reads SGHNT; CDR2 reads YYREEE (reference sequence). With V trimmed by 4 bases and J by 2 bases, 9 bases remained unmatched. CDR3 in DNA: TGTGCCAGCAGCCCGAGGGGAGGGGTTGCCTACAATGAGCAGTTCTTC. This encodes CASSPRGGVAYNEQFF. Complete variable domain (other parts from reference TRBV5-4 and TRBJ2-1): ETGVTQSPTHLIKTRGQQVTLRCSSQSGHNTVSWYQQALGQGPQFIFQYYREEENGRGNFPPRFSGLQFPNYSSELNVNALELDDSALYLCASSPRGGVAYNEQFFGPGTRLTVL.

The chain uses TRBV7-2 and TRBJ1-5; possibly TRBD1 for D (6 bases). V was clipped by 5 bases and J by 0 bases, with 14 bases between them. The CDR3 spans 16 residues. Germline assignment: CDR1 SGHTA and CDR2 FQGNSA. As DNA, the CDR3 is TGTGCCAGCAGCCCCATAGGACAGAATAGCAATCAGCCCCAGCATTTT. It codes for CASSPIGQNSNQPQHF.

The chain links TRBV2 to TRBJ2-5, with D possibly being TRBD2 (7 bases). The CDR3 covers 13 residues. V lost 5 bases to trimming and J lost 4 bases, with 11 bases between them. The germline V gene encodes CDR1 SNHLY and CDR2 FYNNEI. CDR3 region: CASSNREGETQYF. As DNA, the CDR3 is TGTGCCAGCAGTAACAGGGAGGGAGAGACCCAGTACTTC.

This clone appeared once. The rearrangement uses TRBV6-6 and TRBJ2-7, with 9 bases fitting TRBD2. Trimming cost V 1 base and J 5 bases; bases outside gene matches: 6. The CDR3 spans 15 residues. Germline lookup yields CDR1 MNHNY and CDR2 SVGAGI (reference sequence). Here the CDR3 reads CASSYYSGRLDEQYF. CDR3 DNA: TGTGCCAGCAGTTACTACAGCGGGAGGCTCGACGAGCAGTACTTC.

The DNA of the CDR3 is TGTGCCAGTGGGGGGGTAGACGAAAAACTGTTTTTT. Residues: CASGGVDEKLFF. V gene TRBV9 combines with J gene TRBJ1-4, with a possible D match to TRBD1 (5 bases). The germline V gene encodes CDR1 SGDLS and CDR2 YYNGEE. The V gene lost 8 bases and the J gene lost 8 bases, with 13 bases spanning the gap. This CDR3 contains 12 residues.

In its sample, this clone was seen once. The chain recombines TRBV9 with TRBJ2-3, with 12 bases aligning to TRBD2. This CDR3 contains 18 residues. With 0 bases clipped from V and 0 bases from J, the junction kept 5 bases outside the gene matches. The germline CDR1 and CDR2 sequences are SGDLS and YYNGEE. In DNA, the CDR3 is TGTGCCAGCAGCGTAGGTCCGGGACTAGCGGGTAGCACAGATACGCAGTATTTT. Translation gives CASSVGPGLAGSTDTQYF.